One sample yielded the 18 T cell receptor beta chains listed below, sequenced in a study of neurological immune-mediated disorders. TCRdb used MiXCR to reprocess the 5' RACE reads, holding one entry per CDR3 protein. The sample has tens of thousands of distinct CDR3 sequences, over 3.5% seen once. Sequencing was performed on PBMCs. The receptors here all came from a man between 60 and 70 years old with multiple sclerosis.

The chain combines TRBV7-3 with TRBJ1-1, with TRBD1 identical over 9 bases. CDR1 and CDR2 (germline): SGHTA, FQGTGA. The CDR3 loop spans 16 amino acids. V trimming: 4 bases; J trimming: 0 bases; junction bases outside the gene matches: 6. The CDR3 nucleotides are TGTGCCAGCAGCTCAGGGAACAGGGGGCTGAACACTGAAGCTTTCTTT. Translating it yields CASSSGNRGLNTEAFF.

This clonotype has at least ten counts. V usage is TRBV5-5 and J usage is TRBJ2-7; D possibly matches TRBD1 or TRBD2 (5 bases each). V was pared by 0 bases and J by 6 bases, with 16 bases between. The CDR3 is made up of 15 amino acids. In germline, CDR1 is SGHKS, CDR2 YYEKEE (reference sequence). The CDR3 is CASSLVGTGGFEQYF. The DNA for the CDR3 is TGTGCCAGCAGCTTGGTTGGGACGGGCGGCTTCGAGCAGTACTTC.

This clonotype was seen at least ten times. This chain connects TRBV20-1 to TRBJ2-7; TRBD1 matches 7 bases. Germline trimming cut 4 bases from V and 2 bases from J; bases unmatched to any gene: 8. Germline CDR1 DFQATT, CDR2 SNEGSKA (reference sequence). This CDR3 has 14 amino acids. The CDR3 DNA follows: TGCAGTGCTAAAGGACAGGCGATAGCCTACGAGCAGTACTTC. Its translation is CSAKGQAIAYEQYF.

This clonotype has ten or more counts. The J gene is TRBJ2-2, the V gene TRBV7-9; no clear D. Trimming cost V 1 base and J 1 base, with 7 bases left between them. Germline V gene lookup returns CDR1 SEHNR and CDR2 FQNEAQ (reference sequence). The CDR3 is 15 amino acids. The CDR3 sequence: CASSLGGLNTGELFF. The CDR3 nucleotides read TGTGCCAGCAGCTTAGGAGGTTTGAACACCGGGGAGCTGTTTTTT.

This clonotype was detected ten times or more. Being one base from a much bigger clone, this may be a read error. This chain uses TRBV20-1 with TRBJ1-6, with unresolved D. The CDR3 spans 10 residues. The V end was cut by 3 bases, the J end by 10 bases, with 4 bases between. CDR1 DFQATT and CDR2 SNEGSKA come from the germline V gene (reference sequence). The CDR3 region has the DNA TGCAGTGCTAGTGAGTCACCCCTCCACTTT. Protein product: CSASESPLHF.

This clonotype was observed at least ten times. V usage is TRBV7-2 and J usage is TRBJ2-7; 7 nucleotides agree with TRBD2. V lost 1 base, J lost 2 bases, and 5 bases stayed unmatched. Germline V CDR1 and CDR2: SGHTA, FQGNSA. CDR3 length equals 15 residues. In nucleotides, the CDR3 is TGTGCCAGCAGCTTAGGGTGGGGGGGAACCTACGAGCAGTACTTC. Encoded protein: CASSLGWGGTYEQYF.

Many counts were recorded for this clonotype. This chain connects TRBV24-1 to TRBJ2-3; D gene uncertain. Germline V gene sequence: CDR1 KGHDR, CDR2 SFDVKD. The ends were cut back, 3 bases at V and 2 bases at J, with 5 bases in the middle. The CDR3 contains 13 residues. CDR3 sequence (DNA): TGTGCCACCAGTGATATCACCACAGATACGCAGTATTTT. Translating gives CATSDITTDTQYF.

This clonotype was recorded at least ten times. The rearrangement links TRBV25-1 to TRBJ2-1; D may be TRBD2 (5 bases). V was trimmed by 7 bases and J by 7 bases, leaving 14 bases between them. This CDR3 is built from 13 residues. Germline CDR1 reads MGHDK; CDR2 reads SYGVNS. The CDR3 DNA reads TGTGCCAGCAACGGCTCCCCGGGGAATGAGCAGTTCTTC. Translating gives CASNGSPGNEQFF.

This chain uses TRBV27 with TRBJ2-7; D perhaps matches TRBD2 (5 bases). Germline lookup yields CDR1 MNHEY and CDR2 SMNVEV (reference sequence). The CDR3 is made up of 13 amino acids. CDR3 sequence reads: CANEGLSSYEQYF. CDR3 in DNA: TGTGCTAACGAGGGTCTTAGCTCCTACGAGCAGTACTTC.

The chain recombines TRBV20-1 with TRBJ2-7; possibly TRBD1 for D (6 bases). Germline values: CDR1 DFQATT, CDR2 SNEGSKA (reference sequence). The CDR3 extends over 13 amino acids. Trimming removed 3 bases from V and 2 bases from J, with 11 bases in between. The CDR3 DNA follows: TGCAGTGCTAGGCCGGGACAACCCTACGAGCAGTACTTC. The encoded protein is CSARPGQPYEQYF.

This clonotype was detected ten times or more. The V and J genes are TRBV28 and TRBJ1-1; the D is unclear. Germline lookup yields CDR1 MDHEN and CDR2 SYDVKM. V shed 8 bases and J shed 1 base, with 11 bases lying between them. This CDR3 is built from 13 residues. The CDR3 coding sequence is TGTGCCAGCTGTACAAAGGGGAACACTGAAGCTTTCTTT. This encodes CASCTKGNTEAFF.

This clonotype was seen many times. The rearrangement joins TRBV20-1 to TRBJ1-1; D is perhaps TRBD1 (5 bases). This CDR3 is 11 amino acids long. Trimming took 5 bases from V and 12 from J, leaving 16 bases between them. Germline CDR1 reads DFQATT; CDR2 reads SNEGSKA (reference sequence). In DNA form, the CDR3 reads TGCAGTGCTCCCGGGCGGGGGTTGACTTTCTTT. Protein sequence: CSAPGRGLTFF.

A remark on this clonotype: A much larger clone lies a single base off, so this may be a read error. The J gene is TRBJ2-4, the V gene TRBV20-1; TRBD2 matches 8 bases. After removal of 6 bases from V and 3 bases from J, the junction contained 7 bases not matched to a gene. Germline V gene lookup returns CDR1 DFQATT and CDR2 SNEGSKA (reference sequence). CDR3 length equals 14 residues. The CDR3 spells CSAGRGLDKNIQYF. In nucleotides, the CDR3 is TGCAGTGCCGGGAGGGGCCTAGACAAAAACATTCAGTACTTC.

This clonotype was seen at least ten times. This rearrangement joins TRBV6-6 to TRBJ2-3; TRBD1 matches 7 bases. J lost 4 bases, V lost 7 bases, and 5 bases had no gene match. The CDR3 length is 13 residues. The V gene's germline CDR1 is MNHNY and CDR2 SVGAGI (reference sequence). CDR3 loop: CASKGTEADTQYF. CDR3 bases: TGTGCCAGCAAAGGGACAGAAGCAGATACGCAGTATTTT.

This clonotype was counted at least ten times. The chain has TRBV20-1 and TRBJ2-5; 10 bases are shared with TRBD1. This CDR3 spans 14 amino acids. With V trimmed by 5 bases and J by 5 bases, 8 bases remained unmatched. From germline, CDR1 is DFQATT and CDR2 SNEGSKA (reference sequence). The chain's CDR3 is CSAAGQGRRETQYF. CDR3 coding DNA: TGCAGTGCTGCGGGACAGGGGCGACGGGAGACCCAGTACTTC.

This clonotype was found many times. This sequence joins TRBV5-5 and TRBJ2-7; D is possibly TRBD2 (6 bases). V lost 6 bases to trimming and J lost 4 bases, with 20 bases between them. The CDR3 runs to 15 residues. Germline assignment: CDR1 SGHKS and CDR2 YYEKEE (reference sequence). The CDR3 bases are TGTGCCAGCACCCGCTCGGATGCGGCGGGGTACGAGCAGTACTTC. Encoded protein: CASTRSDAAGYEQYF.

This clonotype was counted at least ten times. V gene TRBV10-3 combines with J gene TRBJ2-2; no definite D call. CDR3 length equals 13 residues. Germline lookup yields CDR1 ENHRY and CDR2 SYGVKD. V gave up 7 bases and J gave up 4 bases, with 10 bases separating them. This CDR3 is CAITMDRTGELFF. In nucleotides, the CDR3 is TGTGCCATCACCATGGACCGCACCGGGGAGCTGTTTTTT.

This clonotype was found many times. The DNA for the CDR3 is TGTGCCACCAGTGATCGGGACTACTTAGATACGCAGTATTTT. Residues: CATSDRDYLDTQYF. The chain couples TRBV24-1 to TRBJ2-3, with 7 bases identical to TRBD2. V trimming: 3 bases; J trimming: 5 bases; junction bases outside the gene matches: 4. CDR3 length equals 14 residues. Germline CDR1 is KGHDR and CDR2 is SFDVKD.